This T cell receptor (beta chain) was retrieved from a study of T cells in Graves' hyperthyroidism and ophthalmopathy (dated by TCRdb to about 2019). General notes on the study: Peripheral blood was sampled at the time of initial diagnosis, prior to any treatment. A discovery cohort of about 96 patients, 43 with Graves' ophthalmopathy and more than 55 with stable Graves' hyperthyroidism, was used to find distinguishing TCR V-J signatures. Whether ophthalmopathy could be predicted prospectively was tested in an independent validation cohort made up of roughly 19 hyperthyroidism patients plus 17 patients who later progressed to ophthalmopathy. The 100 discovery patients were randomly divided into training and test sets at a 7:3 ratio. Thyroid tissue and blood T-cell repertoires from several Graves' hyperthyroidism patients were also compared in the study. After blood sampling, hyperthyroidism patients were treated with methimazole at a starting dose of 30 mg daily, and ophthalmopathy patients were treated with high-dose intravenous methylprednisolone. The paper reports TCR Vbeta CDR3 sequencing of some 140 peripheral blood samples: 43 ophthalmopathy, roughly 74 hyperthyroidism and around 17 progressor patients. Study-wide conclusions, independent of this receptor: No statistical method was used to set the sample size in advance, and investigators knew the group allocation. In cross-validation, a model built on a 13 V-J signature told ophthalmopathy apart from stable hyperthyroidism with 85% to 90% sensitivity and around 83% specificity, and in testing the same model reached 80%/75%. Most expanded thyroid clonotypes (frequency above 0.001) were also detected in blood, suggesting blood repertoires may reflect thyroid immune responses. During validation, the model predicted progression to ophthalmopathy a median of approximately 6.5 months ahead of onset, with around 71% sensitivity and 72.22% specificity.

The TCR beta CDR3 regions were amplified from the RNA transcripts. A first-round RT-PCR of the TCR CDR3 used the HTBI primer set with the Qiagen OneStep RT-PCR kit. The libraries were constructed in a second round of multiplex PCR and then size-selected and purified. Sequencing of the libraries was done on an Illumina HiSeq2000 using paired-end 100 bp reads. For the original study's pipeline: SOAPnuke was used to process the raw data, with reads discarded if the reads contained adapters or uncalled bases, had a mean Phred below 15, or lacked an exact constant-primer or identifier match. High-quality paired reads were merged with COPE v1.2.5, and unique nucleotide sequences were defined as clonotypes. Clonotypes were aligned to IMGT TRBV, TRBD and TRBJ reference segments using MiTCR v1.1. Only V-J combinations with frequency above 0.0001, covering about 99% of repertoires, were analysed. The TCS score was defined as F50 (clonal expansion) divided by E x V (chaos), with BLOSUM62-based TCRdist calculated between CDR3 peptides within each V-J. Welch's t-statistics and random forest reduced around 550 V-J features to fewer than 15, which were used in a naive Bayes classifier (R e1071). TCRdb trimmed the raw reads at Q25, called clones with MiXCR and kept productive beta chains. Each CDR3 protein gets just one entry, which takes the most common genes and DNA from the rows behind it. TCRdb, rather than the study authors, made the V and J calls. The sample table holds about 360,000 distinct CDR3 sequences, of which 13% were seen once. The ten largest clones capture less than 25% of the sample.

The hyperthyroidism patients were between 18 and 65 years old and newly diagnosed, with a disease duration of less than 2 months. Patients with uncontrolled infections, other autoimmune diseases, pregnancy or lactation were excluded. Diagnoses relied on clinical symptoms, serum thyroxine and TRAb, thyroid ultrasound and orbital computed tomography. Blood from progressor patients was collected at the time of first diagnosis with hyperthyroidism, before any ophthalmopathy symptoms had appeared. PBMCs were separated from roughly 10 ml of fresh peripheral blood using Ficoll-Paque density gradient centrifugation. Progressor patients were first diagnosed with Graves' hyperthyroidism and then developed ophthalmopathy during follow-up. Total RNA was extracted using Trizol reagent, and RNA quality was assessed on an Agilent 2100 Bioanalyzer. A distance of 11 bases separates the germline ends of V and J, which lose 3 bases and 5 bases respectively. CDR1 is given as SGHVS and CDR2 as FNYEAQ, both from the germline V gene. The CDR3 contains 13 residues, cysteine and phenylalanine counted. Only the CDR3 portion is preserved as DNA: 39 bases, with reading frame beginning at the first base.

In this sample, this clonotype turned up a few times. No antigen is known for it. Base qualities are not at hand, and no much larger clone is one base apart. The sequenced material came from blood. The sequence derives from a man under 40 with Graves' hyperthyroidism that later progressed to Graves' ophthalmopathy. The chain is assembled from TRBV7-6 and TRBJ2-7; the best D guess is TRBD1, with 6 bases matching. The encoded CDR3 is CASSLGDKDEQYF. In nucleotides, the sequence is TGTGCCAGCAGCTTGGGGGACAAGGACGAGCAGTACTTC.